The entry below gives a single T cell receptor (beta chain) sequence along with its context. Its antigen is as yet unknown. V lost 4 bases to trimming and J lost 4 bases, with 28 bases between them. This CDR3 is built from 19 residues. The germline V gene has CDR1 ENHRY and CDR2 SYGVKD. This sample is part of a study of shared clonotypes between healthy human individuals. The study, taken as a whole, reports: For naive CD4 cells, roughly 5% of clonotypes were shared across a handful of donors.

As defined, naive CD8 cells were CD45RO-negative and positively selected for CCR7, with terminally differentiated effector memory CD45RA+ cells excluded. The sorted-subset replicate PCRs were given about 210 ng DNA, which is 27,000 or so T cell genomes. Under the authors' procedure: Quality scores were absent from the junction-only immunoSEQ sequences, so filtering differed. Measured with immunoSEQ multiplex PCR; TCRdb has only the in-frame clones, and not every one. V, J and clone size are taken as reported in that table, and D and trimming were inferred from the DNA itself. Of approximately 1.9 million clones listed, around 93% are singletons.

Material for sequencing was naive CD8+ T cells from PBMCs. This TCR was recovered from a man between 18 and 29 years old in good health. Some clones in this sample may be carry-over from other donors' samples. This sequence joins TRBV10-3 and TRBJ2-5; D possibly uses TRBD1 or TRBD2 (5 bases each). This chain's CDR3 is CAISAPEQAGTGLRETQYF. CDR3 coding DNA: TGTGCCATCAGTGCCCCAGAACAAGCCGGGACGGGATTACGAGAGACCCAGTACTTC.